This TCR beta chain stems from a study of vaccination effects on CD4 cells after COVID-19. As regards this clone: Its antigen is unidentified.

Before sequencing, viral peptide pools were used by the ViraFEST assay to expand antigen-specific CD4+ T cells. The authors isolated CD4+ T cells after about 10 days of culture. This person's SARS-CoV-2 infection, confirmed by PCR, occurred between March and December 2020. The assay was immunoSEQ multiplex PCR, and TCRdb's table has in-frame clones only and misses some. The sample records tens of thousands of clones, around 79% being singletons. Germline lookup yields CDR1 SGHAT and CDR2 FQNNGV. The V and J ends lost 7 bases and 4 bases, in that order; junction bases with no gene match: 10. The CDR3 spans 14 residues.

The rearrangement joins TRBV11-2 to TRBJ2-7; 7 bases line up with TRBD1. Sequencing used CD4+ T cells from PBMCs cultured with HCoV-NL63 spike peptides, obtained before COVID-19 vaccination. The clonotype originates from a human donor who had a prior SARS-CoV-2 infection. The CDR3 DNA follows: TGTGCCAGCACCCCAAAGGGGGCCCAATACGAGCAGTACTTC. Translation gives CASTPKGAQYEQYF. The whole variable domain, filled in from reference TRBV11-2 and TRBJ2-7, reads EAGVAQSPRYKIIEKRQSVAFWCNPISGHATLYWYQQILGQGPKLLIQFQNNGVVDDSQLPKDRFSAERLKGVDSTLKIQPAKLEDSAVYLCASTPKGAQYEQYFGPGTRLTVT.